This T cell receptor beta chain was found in a study of CD8 T cell repertoires and HIV-1 epitope variants. Study in general: Controls were a CMV, EBV and flu pool, Ebola AY9, and no peptide. Tested: three Gag epitope families, Nef HW9 and YT9.

Note on this clone: Its antigen is as yet unknown.

The V gene's germline CDR1 is ENHRY and CDR2 SYGVKD. This CDR3 region has 15 residues. V was trimmed by 3 bases and J by 4 bases, leaving 14 bases between them. TCRdb's copy holds only in-frame clones and misses some; the assay was immunoSEQ multiplex PCR. The sample includes over 5,000 clones, around 66% of them seen just once. The receptor's source is a male donor with HIV. This rearrangement joins TRBV10-3 to TRBJ2-3; a possible D gene is TRBD1 (5 bases). Sequenced: cultured CD8+ T cells derived from PBMCs. The CDR3 reads CAISDGEQASDTQYF. CDR3 DNA sequence: TGTGCCATCAGTGATGGCGAACAGGCGTCAGATACGCAGTATTTT.